Sequencing of this T cell receptor (beta chain) was carried out in a study of blood T cell repertoires in COVID-19. Turning to the study itself: Spain, Italy and the United States supplied samples that represented acute and convalescent COVID-19. The cDNA or gDNA used as material had been derived from T cells, B-cell-depleted T cells, or PBMCs.

How the authors handled the data: Nucleated cell counts were estimated from reference gene primer amplification. Repertoires were generated with immunoSEQ multiplex PCR, while TCRdb's copy carries only in-frame clones and drops some. V and J calls and clone size are copied from that table; D and trimming were computed from the DNA. The sample yields roughly 66,000 clones, about 80% seen once. The CDR3 has 16 residues. With V trimmed by 2 bases and J by 4 bases, 2 bases remained unmatched. Germline-derived CDR1 and CDR2 are SGHAT and FQNNGV. V gene TRBV11-2 combines with J gene TRBJ2-2; 12 bases are a match to TRBD1. Sequencing input: peripheral blood. This clonotype was obtained from a man aged 55 to 70 with acute or convalescent COVID-19. CDR3 DNA: TGTGCCAGCAGCTTAAGGGACAGGGGGCGCACCGGGGAGCTGTTTTTT. It specifies CASSLRDRGRTGELFF.